Shown below are 7 T cell receptor beta chains from a single sample sequenced in a study of T cells in Graves' hyperthyroidism and ophthalmopathy. RNA transcripts yielded amplified TCR beta CDR3 regions. When the TCR CDR3 underwent first-round RT-PCR, the HTBI primer set was used. From the multiplex PCR reads, TCRdb called clonotypes with MiXCR, one entry per CDR3 protein. This table holds tens of thousands of distinct CDR3 sequences, around half found once. Sequencing was performed on blood. These receptors were collected from a woman in her forties or fifties with Graves' ophthalmopathy.

In this sample, this clonotype turned up many times. V gene TRBV6-5 combines with J gene TRBJ1-1; D perhaps matches TRBD1 (6 bases). Germline loops: CDR1 MNHEY, CDR2 SVGAGI. Trimming removed 5 bases at V and 0 bases at J, with 10 bases between. The CDR3 has 14 residues. The CDR3 sequence is CASSRDNMNTEAFF. Here the CDR3 DNA reads TGTGCCAGCAGTAGGGACAACATGAACACTGAAGCTTTCTTT.

V and J are TRBV7-2 and TRBJ2-7; 10 positions agree with TRBD2. CDR3 length: 14 residues. J lost 3 bases, V lost 3 bases, and 2 bases had no gene match. Germline-derived CDR1 and CDR2 are SGHTA and FQGNSA. The CDR3 loop reads CASSLERGGYEQYF. The CDR3 nucleotides are TGTGCCAGCAGCTTGGAGCGGGGGGGCTACGAGCAGTACTTC.

For the CDR3, the DNA is TGCGCCAGCAGAGGGACAGGGGGGGATGGCTACACCTTC. Its translation: CASRGTGGDGYTF. The chain uses TRBV5-1 and TRBJ1-2; 11 bases line up with TRBD1. V lost 5 bases and J lost 6; bases outside the gene matches: 3. Germline assignment: CDR1 SGHRS and CDR2 YFSETQ. The CDR3 runs to 13 residues.

This clonotype occurred many times. The chain links TRBV6-1 to TRBJ2-1, with 14 positions matching TRBD2. Trimming at V came to 6 bases and at J to 8 bases, leaving 6 bases not matched to a gene. The CDR3 is 15 amino acids. The germline V gene has CDR1 MNHNS and CDR2 SASEGT. In DNA, the CDR3 is TGTGCCAGCAGGGAGGGGACTAGCGGGAGCCATGAGCAGTTCTTC. This gives the protein CASREGTSGSHEQFF.

Notes on this clonotype: Compared with germline, one end of the junction differs, possibly owing to a read error. The J gene is TRBJ1-4, the V gene TRBV10-1, with D tentatively TRBD1 (5 bases). The CDR3 consists of 14 residues. Germline V gene data show CDR1 as WNHNN and CDR2 as SYGVQD (reference sequence). In nucleotides, the CDR3 is TGTGCCAGCTCACAAAGACAGACTAATGAAAAACTGTTTTTT. Translated, it gives CASSQRQTNEKLFF.

This clonotype is a singleton in its sample. V usage is TRBV6-4 and J usage is TRBJ1-1; D gene ambiguous. Germline CDR1 MRHNA, CDR2 SNTAGT. The V gene lost 10 bases and the J gene lost 1 base, with 10 bases spanning the gap. The CDR3 is 12 amino acids. DNA for the CDR3: TGTGCCACCGAACGGGAGAACACTGAAGCTTTCTTT. Its translation: CATERENTEAFF.

The sample holds many counts of this clonotype. CDR3 loop: CASSYSATSGSAYEQYF. The CDR3 DNA reads TGTGCCAGCAGTTACTCGGCTACTAGCGGGAGTGCCTACGAGCAGTACTTC. This chain links TRBV6-5 with TRBJ2-7; 11 nucleotides agree with TRBD2. Germline values: CDR1 MNHEY, CDR2 SVGAGI. The CDR3 spans 17 residues. The V and J ends lost 0 bases and 2 bases, in that order; junction bases with no gene match: 6.